The clone carrying this T cell receptor (beta chain) was detected only a few times. Its antigen is still unknown. PCR was performed a second time for about 6 to 12 cycles using a sample-barcoded 5' primer and a J-beta primer mix. Each sample yielded at least 2.5 million CDR3-containing paired-end reads. Using its own MiXCR run on the 5' RACE reads, TCRdb lists one record per CDR3 protein. The sample lists some 1.5 million distinct CDR3 sequences, roughly 30% occurring once. This sample was taken from a study of blood T cells in healthy people across ages. Study conclusions and caveats: More naive CD4+ cells and higher diversity were found in long-lived than in aged donors. Investigators viewed diversity estimates from one million T cells as underestimates, the study reported.

The V end lost 3 bases, the J end lost 1 base, and 10 bases lay between the germline ends. This CDR3 spans 14 amino acids. The V gene's germline CDR1 is DFQATT and CDR2 SNEGSKA (reference sequence). The receptor was derived from a woman between 25 and 40 years old in good health. The sample comprised blood. The chain employs TRBV20-1 and TRBJ2-1; a weak D match, TRBD2 (6 bases). This CDR3 reads CSASRDSSYNEQFF. CDR3 nucleotides: TGCAGTGCTAGCCGGGACTCATCCTACAATGAGCAGTTCTTC.